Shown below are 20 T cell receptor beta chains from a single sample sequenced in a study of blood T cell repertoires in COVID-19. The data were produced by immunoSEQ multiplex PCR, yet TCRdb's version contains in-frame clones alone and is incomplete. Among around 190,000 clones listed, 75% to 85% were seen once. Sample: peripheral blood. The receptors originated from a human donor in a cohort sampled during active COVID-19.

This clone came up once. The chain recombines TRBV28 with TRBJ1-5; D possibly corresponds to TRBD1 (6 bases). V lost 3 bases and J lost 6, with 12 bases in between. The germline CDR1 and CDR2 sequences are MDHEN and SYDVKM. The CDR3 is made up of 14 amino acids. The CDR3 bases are TGTGCCAGCAGTTTTAGGGGGAAGGGTCAGCCCCAGCATTTT. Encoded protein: CASSFRGKGQPQHF.

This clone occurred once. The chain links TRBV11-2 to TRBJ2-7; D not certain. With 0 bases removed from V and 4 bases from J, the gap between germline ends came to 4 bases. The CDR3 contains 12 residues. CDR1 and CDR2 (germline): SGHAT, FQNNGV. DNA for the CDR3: TGTGCCAGCAGCTTAGACAGTTACGAGCAGTACTTC. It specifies CASSLDSYEQYF.

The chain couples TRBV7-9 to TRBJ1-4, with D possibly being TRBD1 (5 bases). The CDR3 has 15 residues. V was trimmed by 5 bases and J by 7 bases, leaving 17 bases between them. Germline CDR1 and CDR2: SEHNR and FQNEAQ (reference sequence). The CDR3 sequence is CASSPSQGASEKLFF. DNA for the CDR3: TGTGCCAGCAGCCCGAGTCAGGGTGCGAGTGAAAAACTGTTTTTT.

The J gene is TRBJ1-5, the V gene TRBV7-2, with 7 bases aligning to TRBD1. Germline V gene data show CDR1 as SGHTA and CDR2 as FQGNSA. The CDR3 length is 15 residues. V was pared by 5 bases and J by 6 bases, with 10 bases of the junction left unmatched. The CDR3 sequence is CASSRDGTVRQPQHF. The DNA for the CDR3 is TGTGCCAGCAGCCGGGACGGGACAGTGCGTCAGCCCCAGCATTTT.

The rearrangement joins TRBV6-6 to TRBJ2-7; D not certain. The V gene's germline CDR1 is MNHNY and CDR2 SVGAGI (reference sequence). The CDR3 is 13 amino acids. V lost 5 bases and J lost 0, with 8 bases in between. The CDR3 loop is CASSLPRSYEQYF. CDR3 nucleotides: TGTGCCAGCAGTCTTCCGCGCTCCTACGAGCAGTACTTC.

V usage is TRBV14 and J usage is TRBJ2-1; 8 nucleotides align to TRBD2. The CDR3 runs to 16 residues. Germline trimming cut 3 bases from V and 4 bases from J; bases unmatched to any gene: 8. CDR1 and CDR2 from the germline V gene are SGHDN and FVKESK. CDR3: CASSQELAGLYNEQFF. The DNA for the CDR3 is TGTGCCAGCAGCCAGGAATTAGCGGGGTTGTACAATGAGCAGTTCTTC.

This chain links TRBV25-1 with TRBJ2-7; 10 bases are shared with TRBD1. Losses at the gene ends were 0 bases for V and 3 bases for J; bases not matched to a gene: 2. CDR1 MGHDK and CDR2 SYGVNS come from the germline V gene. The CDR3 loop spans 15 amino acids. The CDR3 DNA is TGTGCCAGCAGTGAATACGGGACAGGGGTCTACGAGCAGTACTTC. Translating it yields CASSEYGTGVYEQYF.

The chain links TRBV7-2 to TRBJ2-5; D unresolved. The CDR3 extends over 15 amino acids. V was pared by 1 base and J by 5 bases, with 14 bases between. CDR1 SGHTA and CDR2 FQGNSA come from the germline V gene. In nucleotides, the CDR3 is TGTGCCAGCAGCTTAGTTGCAGTCGAAGATGAGACCCAGTACTTC. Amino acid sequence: CASSLVAVEDETQYF.

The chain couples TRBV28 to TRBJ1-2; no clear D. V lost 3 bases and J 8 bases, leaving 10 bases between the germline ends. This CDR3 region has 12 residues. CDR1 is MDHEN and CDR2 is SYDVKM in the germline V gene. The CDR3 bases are TGTGCCAGCAGTTTTCTCCCTTTAGGCTACACCTTC. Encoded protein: CASSFLPLGYTF.

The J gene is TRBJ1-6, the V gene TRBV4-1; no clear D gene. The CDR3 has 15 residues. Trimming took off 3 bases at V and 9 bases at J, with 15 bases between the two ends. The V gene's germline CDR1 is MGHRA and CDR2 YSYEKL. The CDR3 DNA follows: TGCGCCAGCAGCCAGTTGCGGGCCGACCTTTCACCCCTCCACTTT. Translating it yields CASSQLRADLSPLHF.

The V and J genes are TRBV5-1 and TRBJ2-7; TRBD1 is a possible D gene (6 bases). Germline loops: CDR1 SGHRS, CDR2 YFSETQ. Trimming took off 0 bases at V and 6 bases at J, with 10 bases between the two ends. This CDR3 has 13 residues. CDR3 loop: CASSLDGGLEQYF. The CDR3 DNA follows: TGCGCCAGCAGCTTGGATGGGGGCCTCGAGCAGTACTTC.

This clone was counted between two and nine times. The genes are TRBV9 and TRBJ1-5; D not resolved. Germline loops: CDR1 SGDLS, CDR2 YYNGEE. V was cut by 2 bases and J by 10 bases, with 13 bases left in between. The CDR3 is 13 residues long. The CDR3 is CASSVGETVPQHF. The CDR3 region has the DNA TGTGCCAGCAGCGTGGGAGAAACAGTTCCCCAGCATTTT.

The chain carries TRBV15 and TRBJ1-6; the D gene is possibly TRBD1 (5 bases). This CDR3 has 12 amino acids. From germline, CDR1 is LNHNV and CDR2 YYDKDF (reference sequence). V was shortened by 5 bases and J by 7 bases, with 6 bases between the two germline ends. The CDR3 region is CATSGANSPLHF. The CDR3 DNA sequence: TGTGCCACCAGCGGGGCGAATTCACCCCTCCACTTT.

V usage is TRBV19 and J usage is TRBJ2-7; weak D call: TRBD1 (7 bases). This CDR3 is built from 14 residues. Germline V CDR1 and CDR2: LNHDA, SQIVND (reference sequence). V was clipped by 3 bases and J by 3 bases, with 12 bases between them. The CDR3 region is CASSIGRGDYEQYF. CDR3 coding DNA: TGTGCCAGTAGTATCGGCAGGGGGGACTACGAGCAGTACTTC. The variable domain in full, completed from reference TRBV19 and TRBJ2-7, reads DGGITQSPKYLFRKEGQNVTLSCEQNLNHDAMYWYRQDPGQGLRLIYYSQIVNDFQKGDIAEGYSVSREKKESFPLTVTSAQKNPTAFYLCASSIGRGDYEQYFGPGTRLTVT.

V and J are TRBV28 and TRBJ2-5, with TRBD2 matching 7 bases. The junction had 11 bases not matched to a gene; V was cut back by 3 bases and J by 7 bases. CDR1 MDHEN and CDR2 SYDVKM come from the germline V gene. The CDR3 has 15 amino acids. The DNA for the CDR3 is TGTGCCAGCAGTTTGAGAACGGGAGGCGGTGTGACCCAGTACTTC. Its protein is CASSLRTGGGVTQYF.

The CDR3 coding sequence is TGCGCCAGCAGCCGGGAGCCCCCAGTCGATACGCAGTATTTT. It specifies CASSREPPVDTQYF. This chain uses TRBV5-1 with TRBJ2-3; a weak D match, TRBD2 (6 bases). The CDR3 runs to 14 residues. Germline CDR1 reads SGHRS; CDR2 reads YFSETQ. With 4 bases removed from V and 6 bases from J, the gap between germline ends came to 15 bases.

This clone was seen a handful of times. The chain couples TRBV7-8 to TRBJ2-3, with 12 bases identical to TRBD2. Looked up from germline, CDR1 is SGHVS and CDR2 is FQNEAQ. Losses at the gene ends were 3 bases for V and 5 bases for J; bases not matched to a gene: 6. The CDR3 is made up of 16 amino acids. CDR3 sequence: CASSFSETSGRDTQYF. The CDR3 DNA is TGTGCCAGCAGCTTTTCGGAGACTAGCGGGAGAGATACGCAGTATTTT.

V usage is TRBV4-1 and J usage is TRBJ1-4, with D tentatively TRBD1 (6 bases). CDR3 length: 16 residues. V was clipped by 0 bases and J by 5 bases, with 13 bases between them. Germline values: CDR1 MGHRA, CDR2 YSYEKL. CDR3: CASSQDRQVKNEKLFF. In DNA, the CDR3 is TGCGCCAGCAGCCAAGATCGACAGGTCAAAAATGAAAAACTGTTTTTT.

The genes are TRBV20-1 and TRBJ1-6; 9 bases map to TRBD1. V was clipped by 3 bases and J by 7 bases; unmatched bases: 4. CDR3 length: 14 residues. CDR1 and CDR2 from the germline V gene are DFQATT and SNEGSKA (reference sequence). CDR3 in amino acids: CSASTGGVNSPLHF. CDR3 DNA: TGCAGTGCTAGTACAGGGGGCGTCAATTCACCCCTCCACTTT.

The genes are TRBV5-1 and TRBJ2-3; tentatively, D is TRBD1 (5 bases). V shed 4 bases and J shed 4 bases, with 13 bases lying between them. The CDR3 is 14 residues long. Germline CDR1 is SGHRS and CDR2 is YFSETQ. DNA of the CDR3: TGCGCCAGCAGCCGAGGACAAGAGGCAGATACGCAGTATTTT. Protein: CASSRGQEADTQYF.